This T cell receptor (beta chain) was identified during a study of control samples from healthy donors and cancer patients. Sequencing was performed with immunoSEQ multiplex PCR; in TCRdb, only in-frame clones are kept and a portion is missing. Of tens of thousands of clones listed, 85% to 95% are singletons. CDR1 is LNHDA, CDR2 SQIVND, per germline (reference sequence). The CDR3 extends over 17 amino acids. V lost 7 bases and J lost 1, with 17 bases in between. Sequencing was performed on blood. The sequence came from a woman in her 30s in good health. V gene TRBV19 combines with J gene TRBJ1-6, with D possibly being TRBD1 (5 bases). CDR3 DNA: TGTGCCAGTACCAATGGGAGGCAGGGTTCCTATAATTCACCCCTCCACTTT. Translating gives CASTNGRQGSYNSPLHF.